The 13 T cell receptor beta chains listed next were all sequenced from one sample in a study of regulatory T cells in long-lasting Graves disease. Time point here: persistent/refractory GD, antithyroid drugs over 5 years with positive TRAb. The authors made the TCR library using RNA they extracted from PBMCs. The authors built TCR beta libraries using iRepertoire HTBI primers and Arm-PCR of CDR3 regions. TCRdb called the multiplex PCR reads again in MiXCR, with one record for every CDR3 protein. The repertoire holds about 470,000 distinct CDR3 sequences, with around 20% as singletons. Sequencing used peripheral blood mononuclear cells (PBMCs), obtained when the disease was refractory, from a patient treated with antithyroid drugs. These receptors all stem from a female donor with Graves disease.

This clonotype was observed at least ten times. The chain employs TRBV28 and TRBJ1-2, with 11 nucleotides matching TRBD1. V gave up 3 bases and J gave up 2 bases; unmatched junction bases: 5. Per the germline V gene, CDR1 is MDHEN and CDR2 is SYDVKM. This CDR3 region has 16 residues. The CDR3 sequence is CASSLIWTGGNYGYTF. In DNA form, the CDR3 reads TGTGCCAGCAGTTTGATTTGGACAGGGGGCAACTATGGCTACACCTTC.

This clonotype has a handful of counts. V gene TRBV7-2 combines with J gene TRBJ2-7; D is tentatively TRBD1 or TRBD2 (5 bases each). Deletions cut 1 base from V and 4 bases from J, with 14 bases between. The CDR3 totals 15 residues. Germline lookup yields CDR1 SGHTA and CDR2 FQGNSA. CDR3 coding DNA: TGTGCCAGCAGCTTAGTAGCAGGGTCGGGGTACGAGCAGTACTTC. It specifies CASSLVAGSGYEQYF.

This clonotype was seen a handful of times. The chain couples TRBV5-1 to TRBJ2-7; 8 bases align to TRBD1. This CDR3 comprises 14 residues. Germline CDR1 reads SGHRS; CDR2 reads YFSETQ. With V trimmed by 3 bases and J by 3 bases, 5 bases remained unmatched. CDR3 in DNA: TGCGCCAGCAGCTACGGACAGGGCAACTACGAGCAGTACTTC. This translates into CASSYGQGNYEQYF.

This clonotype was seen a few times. In nucleotides, the CDR3 is TGTGCCAGCAGCGTAAAACCGGGGAGCTACTACACCTTC. Protein: CASSVKPGSYYTF. The V call is TRBV7-8, the J call TRBJ1-2, with D unclear. The CDR3 is 13 amino acids. Trimming took 5 bases from V and 10 from J, leaving 17 bases between them. Germline lookup yields CDR1 SGHVS and CDR2 FQNEAQ.

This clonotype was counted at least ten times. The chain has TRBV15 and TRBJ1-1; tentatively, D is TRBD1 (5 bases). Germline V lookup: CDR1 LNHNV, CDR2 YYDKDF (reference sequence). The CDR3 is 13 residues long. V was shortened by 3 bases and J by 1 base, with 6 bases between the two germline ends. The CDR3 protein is CATSRDKNTEAFF. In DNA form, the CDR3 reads TGTGCCACCAGCAGGGACAAGAACACTGAAGCTTTCTTT.

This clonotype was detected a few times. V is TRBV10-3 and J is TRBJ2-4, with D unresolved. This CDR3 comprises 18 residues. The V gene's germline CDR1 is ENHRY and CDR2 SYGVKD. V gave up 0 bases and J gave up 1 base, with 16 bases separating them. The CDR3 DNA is TGTGCCATCAGTGAGTCGAGTACGAAGGGAAAGGCCAAAAACATTCAGTACTTC. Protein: CAISESSTKGKAKNIQYF.

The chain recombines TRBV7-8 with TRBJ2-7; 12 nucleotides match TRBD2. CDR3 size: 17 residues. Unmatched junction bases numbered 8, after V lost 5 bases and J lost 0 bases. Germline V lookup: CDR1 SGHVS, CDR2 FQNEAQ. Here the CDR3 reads CASSPLAGGLASYEQYF. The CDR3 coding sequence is TGTGCCAGCAGCCCACTAGCGGGAGGCCTCGCCTCCTACGAGCAGTACTTC.

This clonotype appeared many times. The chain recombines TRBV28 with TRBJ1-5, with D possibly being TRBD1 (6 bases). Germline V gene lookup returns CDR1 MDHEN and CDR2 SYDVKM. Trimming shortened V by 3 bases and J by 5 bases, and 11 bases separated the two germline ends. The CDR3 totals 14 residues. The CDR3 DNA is TGTGCCAGCAGTTTTCGGGGGGCTGATCAGCCCCAGCATTTT. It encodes CASSFRGADQPQHF.

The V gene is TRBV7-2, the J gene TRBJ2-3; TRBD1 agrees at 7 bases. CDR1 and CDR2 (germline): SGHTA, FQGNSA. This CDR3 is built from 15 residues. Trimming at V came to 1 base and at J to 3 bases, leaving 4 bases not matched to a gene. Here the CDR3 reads CASSLGQGLTDTQYF. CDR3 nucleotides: TGTGCCAGCAGCTTAGGACAGGGTTTGACAGATACGCAGTATTTT.

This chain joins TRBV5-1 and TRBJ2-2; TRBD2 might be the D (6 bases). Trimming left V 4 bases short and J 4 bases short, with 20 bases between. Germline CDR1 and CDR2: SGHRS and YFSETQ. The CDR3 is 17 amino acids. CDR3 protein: CASSREAASASTGELFF. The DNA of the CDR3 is TGCGCCAGCAGCCGGGAAGCGGCTAGCGCTAGCACCGGGGAGCTGTTTTTT.

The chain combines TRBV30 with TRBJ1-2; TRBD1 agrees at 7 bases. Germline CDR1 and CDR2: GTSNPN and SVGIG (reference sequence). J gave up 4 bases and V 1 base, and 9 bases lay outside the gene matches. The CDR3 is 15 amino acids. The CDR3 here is CAWSAPSTGFYGYTF. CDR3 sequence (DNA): TGTGCCTGGAGTGCACCATCGACAGGGTTCTATGGCTACACCTTC.

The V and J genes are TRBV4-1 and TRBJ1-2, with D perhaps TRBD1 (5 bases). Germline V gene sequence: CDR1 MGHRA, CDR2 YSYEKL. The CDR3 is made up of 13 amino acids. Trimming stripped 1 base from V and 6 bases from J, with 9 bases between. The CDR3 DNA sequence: TGCGCCAGCAGCCAAGGGGGGTTCGATGGCTACACCTTC. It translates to CASSQGGFDGYTF.

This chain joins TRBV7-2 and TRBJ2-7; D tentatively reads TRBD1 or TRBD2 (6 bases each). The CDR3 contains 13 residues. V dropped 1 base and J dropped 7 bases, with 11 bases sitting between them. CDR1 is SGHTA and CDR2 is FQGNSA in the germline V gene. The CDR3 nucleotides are TGTGCCAGCAGCTTAGGGGGGGCTAAGGAGCAGTACTTC. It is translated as CASSLGGAKEQYF.